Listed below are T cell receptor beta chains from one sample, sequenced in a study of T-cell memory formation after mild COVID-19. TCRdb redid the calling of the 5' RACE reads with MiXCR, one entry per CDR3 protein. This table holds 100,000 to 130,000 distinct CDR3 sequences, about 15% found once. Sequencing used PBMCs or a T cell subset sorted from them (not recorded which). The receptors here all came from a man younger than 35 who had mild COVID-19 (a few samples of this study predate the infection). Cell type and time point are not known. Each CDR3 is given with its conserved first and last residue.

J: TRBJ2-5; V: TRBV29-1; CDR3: CSVEPPYQETQYF
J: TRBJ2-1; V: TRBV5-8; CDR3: CASSVRESYNEQFF
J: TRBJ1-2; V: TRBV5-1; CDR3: CASSLAVTGQGSNGYTF
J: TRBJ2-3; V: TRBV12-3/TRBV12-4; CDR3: CASSLGQTTTDTQYF
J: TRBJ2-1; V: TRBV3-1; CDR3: CASSRQGESSYNEQFF
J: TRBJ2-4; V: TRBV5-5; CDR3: CASSSAVENIQYF
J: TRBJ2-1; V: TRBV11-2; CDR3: CASSISGAIYNEQFF
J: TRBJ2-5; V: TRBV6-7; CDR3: CASSYSGLKDRSNF
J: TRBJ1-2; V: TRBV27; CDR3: CASSSQGGGYTF
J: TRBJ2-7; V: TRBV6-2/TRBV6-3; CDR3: CASSPRASYEQYF
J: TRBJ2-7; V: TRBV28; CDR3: CASSFSLREQYF
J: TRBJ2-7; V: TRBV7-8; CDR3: CASSSNRANAYEQYF
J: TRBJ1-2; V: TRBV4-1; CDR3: CASSIQTNYGYTF
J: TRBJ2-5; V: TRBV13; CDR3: CASSLDSSGPQETQYF
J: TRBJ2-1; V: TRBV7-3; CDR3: CASSVGGTSYNEQFF
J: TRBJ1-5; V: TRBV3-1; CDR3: CASSPPGGNQPQHF
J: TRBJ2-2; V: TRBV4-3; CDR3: CASSQKGAGELFF
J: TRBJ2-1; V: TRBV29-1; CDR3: CSANEFSYNEQFF
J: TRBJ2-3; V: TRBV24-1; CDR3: CATSDAGTSDPDTQYF
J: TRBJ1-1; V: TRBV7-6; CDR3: CASSSDRDSNTEAFF
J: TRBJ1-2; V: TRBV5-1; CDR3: CASSFYQGPFGNYGYTF
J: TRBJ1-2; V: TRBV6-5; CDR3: CASSPFRANYGYTF
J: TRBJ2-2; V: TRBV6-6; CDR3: CASSYQGELFF
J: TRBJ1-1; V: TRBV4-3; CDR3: CASSQGSGFSSEAFF
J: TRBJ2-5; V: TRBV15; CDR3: CATSVSKRGVETQYF
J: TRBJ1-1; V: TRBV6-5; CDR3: CASSPVGPMNTEAFF
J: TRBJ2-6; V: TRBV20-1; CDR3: CSASELELPGANVLTF
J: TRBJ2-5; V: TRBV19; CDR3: CASSTAYQETQYF
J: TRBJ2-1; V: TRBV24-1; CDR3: CATSDLTSEQFF
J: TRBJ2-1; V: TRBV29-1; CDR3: CSARLAEGLEEQFF
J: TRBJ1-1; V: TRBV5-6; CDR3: CASSFSWRGKNTEAFF
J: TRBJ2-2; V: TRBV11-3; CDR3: CASAGQENTGELFF
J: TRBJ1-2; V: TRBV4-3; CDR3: CASSQDRAHGYTF
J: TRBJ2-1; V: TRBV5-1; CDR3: CASSYRGLEQFF
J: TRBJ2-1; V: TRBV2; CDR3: CASFRGADEQFF
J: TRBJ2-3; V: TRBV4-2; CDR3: CASSQDRGTSTDTRYF
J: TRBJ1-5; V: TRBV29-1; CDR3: CSVEDGTGSRAQHF
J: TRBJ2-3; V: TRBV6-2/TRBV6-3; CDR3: CASSPRADTQYF
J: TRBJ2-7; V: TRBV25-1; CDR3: CASRTPAGGDYEQYF
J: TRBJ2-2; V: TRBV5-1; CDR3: CASSLAQNTGELFF
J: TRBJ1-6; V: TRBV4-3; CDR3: CASSQYRTGGRNSPLHF
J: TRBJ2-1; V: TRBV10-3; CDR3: CAISIQGNEQFF
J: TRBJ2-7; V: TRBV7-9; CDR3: CASSLVALAGNEQYF
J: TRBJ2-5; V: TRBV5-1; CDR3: CASSLEGGGQETQYF
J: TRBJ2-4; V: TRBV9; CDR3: CASSVGVGLGDIQYF
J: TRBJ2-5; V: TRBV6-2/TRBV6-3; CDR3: CASSYRIAEQETQYF
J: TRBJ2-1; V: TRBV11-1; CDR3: CASSLSSRNEQFF
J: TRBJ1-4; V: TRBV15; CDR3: CATSSGENEKLFF
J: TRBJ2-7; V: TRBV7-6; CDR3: CASSPGGEFHEQYF
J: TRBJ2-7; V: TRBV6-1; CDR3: CASSGETGPGSYEQYF
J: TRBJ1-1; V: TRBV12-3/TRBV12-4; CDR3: CASSLRPGETKNTEAFF
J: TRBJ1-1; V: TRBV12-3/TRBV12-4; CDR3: CASSSNEGENTEAFF